This TCR beta chain was documented in a study of blood T cell repertoires in COVID-19 (dated by TCRdb to 2020 to 2022). With regard to the full study: Samples from collaborators originated in the United States, Italy and Spain and spanned both the acute and convalescent phases of COVID-19. Deeply sampled blood TCRbeta repertoires from subjects exposed to, actively infected with, or recovered from COVID-19 were included in the dataset. The sample metadata nearly always contained a de-identified subject ID, COVID-19 status, age in years and sex. The material from the prospective study consisted of cDNA or gDNA derived from T cells, B-cell-depleted T cells, or PBMCs. The repertoires were released in a freely available public database meant as a resource for research on the immune response to SARS-CoV-2. Samples were obtained from the ongoing ImmuneRACE study (first 160 participants) and from over a thousand subjects provided by 6 global collaborators. Where available, HLA class I and class II types were obtained from metadata supplied by the sample provider rather than from assay-based typing.

CDR1 and CDR2, looked up from the germline V gene, are SGDLS and YYNGEE. There are 15 amino acids in the CDR3, from cysteine to phenylalanine inclusive. Only the CDR3 portion is preserved as DNA: 45 bases, with reading frame beginning at the first base. Between the V and J ends, shortened by 0 bases and 3 bases respectively, the junction contains 13 bases. TCRbeta CDR3 regions were amplified from genomic DNA using the immunoSEQ Assay, a bias-controlled multiplex PCR. As for how the authors treated the data: The number of nucleated cells in each sample was estimated from the amplification of reference gene primers within the assay. To quantify the absolute abundance of each unique TCRbeta CDR3 rearrangement, sequence reads were collapsed and filtered. For each sample, productive Simpson clonality was calculated by taking the square root of Simpson's diversity index across productive rearrangements. TCRdb provides this immuneACCESS table in a form limited to in-frame rearrangements. Some clones are lacking; in checked studies, under half of them reflect an unresolved V gene, and why the rest are absent is not known. Clone size and V and J calls were adopted from that table, with D and trimming inferred from the DNA. The sample records 250,000 to 300,000 clones, 88% of which are singletons. The ten most abundant clones make up 11% of the sample.

What the research found in general, with its limitations: The quantity of clinical and demographic metadata differed by source and by participant and was supplied without curation.

A remark on this clone: What this receptor recognizes is not known. Base-call qualities are not available, and no considerably larger clone is one nucleotide away.

In Seattle, one collaborating source enrolled patients while the infection was active and tracked those patients longitudinally over the course of disease. Collaborating institutions collected whole blood in K2EDTA tubes following their own protocols. For TCRbeta analysis, collaborators shipped samples in one of three forms: frozen whole blood, isolated PBMCs, or DNA extracted from either of those sample types. The V gene is TRBV9 and the J gene is TRBJ2-7, with TRBD1 as a weak D call on 7 bases. The sequence came from a woman aged 30 to 39 with COVID-19, enrolled during active disease. Sequenced: peripheral blood. The DNA sequence is given as TGTGCCAGCAGCGTAGGGGCAGGGGGAGGCTACGAGCAGTACTTC. It is translated as CASSVGAGGGYEQYF.